These 18 T cell receptor beta chains were all obtained from the same sample, sequenced in a study of blood T cell repertoires in COVID-19. Using immunoSEQ multiplex PCR, the repertoire was profiled, and TCRdb retains in-frame clones only, with some absent. Altogether 130,000 to 150,000 clones are present, roughly 83% being singletons, with the ten largest covering around 2.7%. Sequenced: peripheral blood. These receptors were taken from a woman of 80 years or more with acute or convalescent COVID-19.

In this sample, this clone turned up a few times. The chain combines TRBV19 with TRBJ1-6; D is unresolved. V was shortened by 5 bases and J by 7 bases, with 12 bases between the two germline ends. Germline CDR1 and CDR2: LNHDA and SQIVND (reference sequence). The CDR3 is made up of 14 amino acids. The CDR3 DNA is TGTGCCAGTAGTCGCCGGGAGGGAAATTCACCCCTCCACTTT. This translates into CASSRREGNSPLHF.

The chain joins TRBV6-5 to TRBJ2-2; 8 nucleotides match TRBD2. The junction had 6 bases not matched to a gene; V was cut back by 2 bases and J by 4 bases. The germline V gene has CDR1 MNHEY and CDR2 SVGAGI. The CDR3 has 16 amino acids. CDR3 DNA: TGTGCCAGCAGTTACGTCCTAGCGGGCCCCACCGGGGAGCTGTTTTTT. Its translation is CASSYVLAGPTGELFF.

This clone appeared a single time. The chain combines TRBV7-2 with TRBJ2-1; D is perhaps TRBD2 (6 bases). Trimming left V 1 base short and J 6 bases short, with 13 bases between. CDR1 is SGHTA, CDR2 FQGNSA, per germline. CDR3 length: 15 residues. CDR3 in amino acids: CASSLGAGYSNEQFF. CDR3 DNA: TGTGCCAGCAGCTTAGGCGCGGGGTACTCCAATGAGCAGTTCTTC.

The chain links TRBV9 to TRBJ1-2, with D unclear. Trimming took 2 bases from V and 3 from J, leaving 14 bases between them. From germline, CDR1 is SGDLS and CDR2 YYNGEE. The CDR3 is 15 residues long. CDR3 protein: CASSVSHRLDYGYTF. In DNA form, the CDR3 reads TGTGCCAGCAGCGTGAGCCACCGTCTAGACTATGGCTACACCTTC.

This rearrangement joins TRBV27 to TRBJ1-5, with D tentatively TRBD1 (6 bases). Trimming removed 5 bases at V and 3 bases at J, with 14 bases between. Looked up from germline, CDR1 is MNHEY and CDR2 is SMNVEV (reference sequence). The CDR3 sequence is 15 residues long. In nucleotides, the CDR3 is TGTGCCAGCAGTCCGATAGGACAGACCAATCAGCCCCAGCATTTT. Translation: CASSPIGQTNQPQHF.

Only one count was recorded for this clone. This chain uses TRBV13 with TRBJ1-6; TRBD1 aligns across 8 bases. J lost 9 bases, V lost 2 bases, and 3 bases had no gene match. This CDR3 has 14 amino acids. Germline assignment: CDR1 PRHDT and CDR2 FYEKMQ (reference sequence). CDR3 sequence reads: CASSLQGASSPLHF. For the CDR3, the DNA is TGTGCCAGCAGCTTACAGGGGGCAAGTTCACCCCTCCACTTT.

CDR3 nucleotides: TGCGCCAGCAGCCGGGGGGCCCAAAACATTCAGTACTTC. Translating gives CASSRGAQNIQYF. The chain combines TRBV5-1 with TRBJ2-4; D is possibly TRBD2 (7 bases). Germline V gives CDR1 SGHRS, CDR2 YFSETQ. V shed 4 bases and J shed 5 bases, with 10 bases lying between them. This CDR3 comprises 13 residues.

This clone appeared a single time. This chain links TRBV5-1 with TRBJ2-3; no reliable D call. V was trimmed by 0 bases and J by 1 base, leaving 9 bases between them. The V gene's germline CDR1 is SGHRS and CDR2 YFSETQ. The CDR3 runs 15 residues. CDR3 in DNA: TGCGCCAGCAGCTTGGTACAGATGGGCACAGATACGCAGTATTTT. Translated: CASSLVQMGTDTQYF. Full variable domain (missing parts from reference TRBV5-1 and TRBJ2-3): KAGVTQTPRYLIKTRGQQVTLSCSPISGHRSVSWYQQTPGQGLQFLFEYFSETQRNKGNFPGRFSGRQFSNSRSEMNVSTLELGDSALYLCASSLVQMGTDTQYFGPGTRLTVL.

CDR3 amino acids: CASSQEAGITGELFF. CDR3 DNA sequence: TGTGCCAGCAGCCAAGAGGCAGGGATCACCGGGGAGCTGTTTTTT. The chain is built from TRBV4-2 and TRBJ2-2, with D possibly matching TRBD1 (5 bases). This CDR3 has 15 residues. Germline CDR1 LGHNA, CDR2 YNFKEQ. V lost 0 bases and J 4 bases, leaving 9 bases between the germline ends.

The chain couples TRBV5-1 to TRBJ2-3; 9 bases are shared with TRBD2. In germline, CDR1 is SGHRS, CDR2 YFSETQ. CDR3 size: 15 residues. V lost 3 bases, J lost 2 bases, and 4 bases stayed unmatched. CDR3 region: CASSSGLALTDTQYF. CDR3 DNA: TGCGCCAGCAGCTCGGGACTAGCCCTCACAGATACGCAGTATTTT.

J is TRBJ2-3 and V is TRBV6-5, with D perhaps TRBD2 (7 bases). Germline V gene lookup returns CDR1 MNHEY and CDR2 SVGAGI. The CDR3 loop spans 15 amino acids. The V gene lost 7 bases and the J gene lost 4 bases, with 18 bases spanning the gap. The CDR3 DNA reads TGTGCCAGCACCAGAATTAAAGGGGGGGCAGATACGCAGTATTTT. As protein: CASTRIKGGADTQYF.

The rearrangement joins TRBV10-1 to TRBJ1-2; D is perhaps TRBD1 (5 bases). Germline V gene lookup returns CDR1 WNHNN and CDR2 SYGVQD (reference sequence). The CDR3 totals 16 residues. With 0 bases removed from V and 4 bases from J, the gap between germline ends came to 15 bases. CDR3 in amino acids: CASSESGAPIFYGYTF. CDR3 DNA: TGCGCCAGCAGTGAGTCAGGGGCCCCGATTTTCTATGGCTACACCTTC.

The chain recombines TRBV10-3 with TRBJ1-2; D is perhaps TRBD1 (5 bases). This CDR3 comprises 14 residues. CDR1 ENHRY and CDR2 SYGVKD come from the germline V gene. V was trimmed by 7 bases and J by 3 bases, leaving 15 bases between them. Written as DNA, the CDR3 is TGTGCCATCAAAGACCCTACAGGTGACTATGGCTACACCTTC. This gives the protein CAIKDPTGDYGYTF.

The chain is built from TRBV2 and TRBJ2-5, with 11 bases that match TRBD1. Trimming took 7 bases from V and 4 from J; bases not matched to a gene: 8. The CDR3 is 15 amino acids. The germline V gene has CDR1 SNHLY and CDR2 FYNNEI. CDR3 in amino acids: CASIPRTGGGETQYF. The CDR3 DNA reads as TGTGCCAGCATCCCCAGGACAGGGGGCGGAGAGACCCAGTACTTC.

V and J are TRBV7-9 and TRBJ2-5, with TRBD1 identical over 8 bases. Germline V CDR1 and CDR2: SEHNR, FQNEAQ (reference sequence). Trimming cost V 4 bases and J 2 bases; bases outside gene matches: 15. The CDR3 spans 18 residues. This chain's CDR3 is CASSSIGGTGYVQETQYF. The CDR3 nucleotides are TGTGCCAGCAGCTCAATAGGAGGGACAGGCTACGTGCAAGAGACCCAGTACTTC.

The CDR3 DNA reads as TGTGCCAGCAGCCCGGGACTAGCTGGGAATGAGCAGTTCTTC. Amino acids: CASSPGLAGNEQFF. The chain employs TRBV7-3 and TRBJ2-1; 9 positions match TRBD2. The CDR3 loop spans 14 amino acids. Germline CDR1 is SGHTA and CDR2 is FQGTGA. V shed 5 bases and J 7 bases; nucleotides not matched to a gene: 6. Using reference TRBV7-3 and TRBJ2-1 for the parts outside the CDR3, the full variable domain is GAGVSQTPSNKVTEKGKYVELRCDPISGHTALYWYRQSLGQGPEFLIYFQGTGAADDSGLPNDRFFAVRPEGSVSTLKIQRTERGDSAVYLCASSPGLAGNEQFFGPGTRLTVL.

The CDR3 loop reads CATSDGQGTNEKLFF. The CDR3 DNA is TGTGCCACCAGTGATGGACAGGGAACTAATGAAAAACTGTTTTTT. This chain connects TRBV24-1 to TRBJ1-4; 8 bases map to TRBD1. The CDR3 contains 15 residues. The J segment lost 1 base and the V segment lost 3 bases, leaving 0 bases of the junction unmatched. CDR1 and CDR2 from the germline V gene are KGHDR and SFDVKD.

The rearrangement uses TRBV7-3 and TRBJ2-7; 8 bases match TRBD1. V dropped 4 bases and J dropped 1; count of bases not matched to a gene: 0. Germline V gene data show CDR1 as SGHTA and CDR2 as FQGTGA. This CDR3 has 13 amino acids. CDR3 bases: TGTGCCAGCAGCTGGACAGGGTCCTACGAGCAGTACTTC. It yields the protein CASSWTGSYEQYF.